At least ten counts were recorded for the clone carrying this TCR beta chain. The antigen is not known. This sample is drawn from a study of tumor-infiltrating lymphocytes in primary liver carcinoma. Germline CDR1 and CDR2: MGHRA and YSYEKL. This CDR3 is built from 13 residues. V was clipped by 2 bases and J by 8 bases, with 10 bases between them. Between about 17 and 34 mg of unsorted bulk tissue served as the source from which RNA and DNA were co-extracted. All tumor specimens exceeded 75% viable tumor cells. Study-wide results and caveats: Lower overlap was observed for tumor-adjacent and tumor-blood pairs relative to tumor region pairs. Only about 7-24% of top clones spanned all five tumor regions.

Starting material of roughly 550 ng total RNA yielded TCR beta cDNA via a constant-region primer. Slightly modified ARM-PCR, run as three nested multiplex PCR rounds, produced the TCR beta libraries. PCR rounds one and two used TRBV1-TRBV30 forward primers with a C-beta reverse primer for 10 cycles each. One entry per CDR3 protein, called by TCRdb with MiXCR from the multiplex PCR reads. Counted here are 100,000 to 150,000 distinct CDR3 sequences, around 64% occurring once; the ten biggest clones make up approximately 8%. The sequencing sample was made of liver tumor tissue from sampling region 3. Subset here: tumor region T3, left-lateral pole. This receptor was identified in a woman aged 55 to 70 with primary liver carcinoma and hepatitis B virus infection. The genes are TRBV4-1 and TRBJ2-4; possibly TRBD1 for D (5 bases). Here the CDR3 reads CASSQSRVDIQYF. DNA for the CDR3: TGCGCCAGCAGCCAATCCAGGGTCGACATTCAGTACTTC.